The source of this T cell receptor (beta chain) is a study of radiotherapy plus CTLA-4 blockade in lung cancer. Germline-derived CDR1 and CDR2 are SGHTA and FQGNSA. V lost 7 bases and J lost 6, with 8 bases in between. This CDR3 is built from 11 residues. Clones were sequenced by immunoSEQ multiplex PCR, and TCRdb holds only the in-frame ones, with some missing. The table has 65,000 to 90,000 clones, around 87% seen once. The chain has TRBV7-2 and TRBJ2-3; D is ambiguous. The sequence was obtained from a human donor with non-small cell lung cancer who had stable disease on radiotherapy plus ipilimumab. Sample: peripheral blood, taken from a patient treated with radiotherapy plus ipilimumab. The CDR3 reads CASTPLDTQYF. CDR3 nucleotide sequence: TGTGCCAGCACCCCCTTGGATACGCAGTATTTT.